This T cell receptor beta chain comes out of a study of early T cells in non-severe SARS-CoV-2 infection. The overall study: Unsorted whole blood bulk RNA was sequenced, with unpaired chains. Notes on the study in general: There was a bias toward anti-spike CD8 responses in VDJdb matching, which missed private and CD4 specificities.

Turning to this clonotype: The antigen is not known.

TCRdb reprocessed the 5' RACE reads with MiXCR, giving one entry per CDR3 protein. The sample consists of about 72,000 distinct CDR3 sequences, about 9.5% of them appearing once. Trimming removed 4 bases at V and 7 bases at J, with 13 bases between. CDR1 is SGHTA, CDR2 FQGTGA, per germline. This CDR3 is built from 13 residues. The sample in question was whole blood, obtained at baseline. This receptor was identified in an adult who was a healthcare worker with PCR-confirmed SARS-CoV-2 infection or an uninfected control (not recorded which). V and J are TRBV7-3 and TRBJ1-2; no clear D. In DNA, the CDR3 is TGTGCCAGCAGCTCCGACGGGCTTCTTGGCTACACCTTC. The encoded protein is CASSSDGLLGYTF.